The clone carrying this T cell receptor (beta chain) was picked up a small number of times. The CDR3 runs to 20 residues. Germline CDR1 reads SGHTA; CDR2 reads FQGNSA. The V and J ends lost 5 bases and 0 bases respectively, with 25 bases between them. This sample is part of a study of regulatory T cells in long-lasting Graves disease. Time point defined: newly diagnosed GD, antithyroid drugs for less than 3 months. PBMC RNA was the source of the TCR library. According to the study, TCR beta libraries were built with iRepertoire HTBI primers and CDR3-region Arm-PCR. TCRdb itself ran the multiplex PCR reads through MiXCR, one entry per CDR3 protein. The sample lists roughly 400,000 distinct CDR3 sequences, approximately 16% occurring once. The same specimen was also included in a second study, on T cells in Graves' hyperthyroidism and ophthalmopathy.

The sequences come from peripheral blood mononuclear cells (PBMCs), collected at new diagnosis, from a patient treated with antithyroid drugs. The rearrangement links TRBV7-2 to TRBJ2-2; the D call may be TRBD1 or TRBD2 (6 bases each). The receptor comes from a middle-aged woman with Graves disease. CDR3 loop: CASSRKSGARRNSNTGELFF. In nucleotides, the CDR3 is TGTGCCAGCAGCCGTAAGTCGGGGGCCCGACGAAACTCGAACACCGGGGAGCTGTTTTTT.